The rows below give T cell receptor beta chains drawn from one sample of a study of blood T cells in healthy people across ages. TCRdb redid the calling of the 5' RACE reads with MiXCR, one entry per CDR3 protein. The sample lists roughly 1.6 million distinct CDR3 sequences, 34% occurring once. Specimen: blood. The source of these receptors is a woman younger than 45 in good health. Both conserved end residues are part of each CDR3. D genes are given only for firm matches. Clone size appears in some rows only: once, few, many, or a class for an expanded clone.

V: TRBV7-2; J: TRBJ2-7; D: TRBD2; size: -; DNA: TGTGCCAGCAGCTCCCTCCCCCTAGCGGGGCCCTACGAGCAGTACTTC; CDR3: CASSSLPLAGPYEQYF
V: TRBV12-3/TRBV12-4; J: TRBJ1-2; D: TRBD1; size: -; DNA: TGTGCCAGCAGTTCGGGACAGGGGAGATCCTATGGCTACACCTTC; CDR3: CASSSGQGRSYGYTF
V: TRBV5-5; J: TRBJ1-1; D: TRBD1; size: -; DNA: TGTGCCAGCAGCCCTCGGGACAGCATTTACACTGAAGCTTTCTTT; CDR3: CASSPRDSIYTEAFF
V: TRBV5-6; J: TRBJ1-5; D: -; size: few; DNA: TGTGCCAGCAGCCCTGGCGGTCCTAATAGCAATCAGCCCCAGCATTTT; CDR3: CASSPGGPNSNQPQHF
V: TRBV4-1; J: TRBJ1-1; D: -; size: few; DNA: TGCGCCAGCAGCCATCCCGCCAAGAACACTGAAGCTTTCTTT; CDR3: CASSHPAKNTEAFF
V: TRBV20-1; J: TRBJ1-5; D: TRBD1; size: once; DNA: TGCAGTGCTAGAGAGACAGGGTCGGTACGTCAGCCCCAGCATTTT; CDR3: CSARETGSVRQPQHF
V: TRBV7-9; J: TRBJ2-5; D: -; size: few; DNA: TGTGCCAGCAGCTTAGAGGCCAGACAAGAGACCCAGTACTTC; CDR3: CASSLEARQETQYF
V: TRBV29-1; J: TRBJ2-5; D: -; size: many; DNA: TGCAGCGCCCGGGACACACCAGGGGAGACCCAGTACTTC; CDR3: CSARDTPGETQYF
V: TRBV11-3; J: TRBJ2-1; D: TRBD2; size: few; DNA: TGTGCCAGCAGCTTAGATGGACTAGCGGGGTACAATGAGCAGTTCTTC; CDR3: CASSLDGLAGYNEQFF
V: TRBV7-8; J: TRBJ1-5; D: TRBD1; size: -; DNA: TGTGCCAGCAGCACAGGACAGGGGGCGAAAGGCAATCAGCCCCAGCATTTT; CDR3: CASSTGQGAKGNQPQHF
V: TRBV3-1; J: TRBJ1-2; D: TRBD1; size: -; DNA: TGTGCCAGCAGCCAAGAACAGGGGGCCTATGGCTACACCTTC; CDR3: CASSQEQGAYGYTF
V: TRBV20-1; J: TRBJ2-4; D: -; size: -; DNA: TGCAGTGCTCCCTCCCCGGACATTCAGTACTTC; CDR3: CSAPSPDIQYF
V: TRBV15; J: TRBJ1-1; D: -; size: few; DNA: TGTGCCACCAGCAGAGCGACAGACACTGAAGCTTTCTTT; CDR3: CATSRATDTEAFF
V: TRBV12-3/TRBV12-4; J: TRBJ2-3; D: -; size: few; DNA: TGTGCCAGCAGCCCCCATCCAGATACGCGGTATTTT; CDR3: CASSPHPDTRYF
V: TRBV4-1; J: TRBJ2-3; D: -; size: -; DNA: TGCGCCAGCAGCCAAGGAAGAGCAGGTACGCAGTATTTT; CDR3: CASSQGRAGTQYF
V: TRBV6-1; J: TRBJ2-7; D: TRBD1; size: -; DNA: TGTGCCAGCAGGGCCTCCGGGACAGGGGACTACGAGCAGTACTTC; CDR3: CASRASGTGDYEQYF
V: TRBV7-2; J: TRBJ1-5; D: TRBD1; size: -; DNA: TGTGCCAGCAGCTTAGTAACAGGGGGTTATAGCAATCAGCCCCAGCATTTT; CDR3: CASSLVTGGYSNQPQHF
V: TRBV10-3; J: TRBJ2-6; D: -; size: few; DNA: TGTGCCATCACCGCAGGAAGCTCTGGGGCCAACGTCCTGACTTTC; CDR3: CAITAGSSGANVLTF
V: TRBV5-6; J: TRBJ2-6; D: -; size: -; DNA: TGTGCCAGCAGCTCCAAACAGCGGATCTTAGTCTGGGCCAACGTCCTGACTTTC; CDR3: CASSSKQRILVWANVLTF
V: TRBV29-1; J: TRBJ2-5; D: -; size: many; DNA: TGCAGGGGATCTAAGGTGGGAGAGACCCAGTACTTC; CDR3: CRGSKVGETQYF
V: TRBV13; J: TRBJ1-2; D: TRBD1; size: -; DNA: TGTGCCAGCAGTCGGGTAGGGGGCGATGGCTACACCTTC; CDR3: CASSRVGGDGYTF
V: TRBV7-9; J: TRBJ2-1; D: -; size: few; DNA: TGTGCCAGCAGCGCGGCACTTCACTGGGCCAGCTCCTACAATGAGCAGTTCTTC; CDR3: CASSAALHWASSYNEQFF
V: TRBV6-6; J: TRBJ1-1; D: -; size: -; DNA: TGTGCCAGCAGTTACGTCGCAGGAGCGAACACTGAAGCTTTCTTT; CDR3: CASSYVAGANTEAFF
V: TRBV6-5; J: TRBJ2-3; D: TRBD1; size: -; DNA: TGTGCCAGCAGTTCCCAGGCCGGGACAGGACACACTGGTACGCAGTATTTT; CDR3: CASSSQAGTGHTGTQYF
V: TRBV5-6; J: TRBJ1-2; D: TRBD1; size: -; DNA: TGTGCCAGCAGCTTCGGGACAGCAGCTAACTATGGCTACACCTTC; CDR3: CASSFGTAANYGYTF